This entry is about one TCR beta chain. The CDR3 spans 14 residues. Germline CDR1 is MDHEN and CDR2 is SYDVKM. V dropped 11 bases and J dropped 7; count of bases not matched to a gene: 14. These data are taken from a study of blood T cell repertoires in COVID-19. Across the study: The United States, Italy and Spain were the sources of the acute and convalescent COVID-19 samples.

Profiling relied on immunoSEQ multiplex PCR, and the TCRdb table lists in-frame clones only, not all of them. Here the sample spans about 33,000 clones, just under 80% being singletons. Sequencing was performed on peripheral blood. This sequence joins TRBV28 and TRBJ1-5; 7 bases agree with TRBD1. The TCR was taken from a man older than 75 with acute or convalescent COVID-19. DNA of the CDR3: TGTGCCTCGACTGGACAGGAGTCTAAACAGCCCCAGCATTTT. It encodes CASTGQESKQPQHF. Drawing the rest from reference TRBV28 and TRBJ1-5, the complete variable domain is DVKVTQSSRYLVKRTGEKVFLECVQDMDHENMFWYRQDPGLGLRLIYFSYDVKMKEKGDIPEGYSVSREKKERFSLILESASTNQTSMYLCASTGQESKQPQHFGDGTRLSIL.